One sample yielded the 8 T cell receptor beta chains listed below, sequenced in a study of T cells in Graves' hyperthyroidism and ophthalmopathy. It was RNA transcripts that yielded the amplified TCR beta CDR3 regions. HTBI primers were used for first-round RT-PCR of the TCR CDR3. MiXCR was run by TCRdb on the multiplex PCR reads, yielding one entry per CDR3 protein. The table shows around 600,000 distinct CDR3 sequences, with over 12% occurring only once. Material for sequencing was blood. The receptors stem from a woman aged 18-29 years with Graves' ophthalmopathy.

The chain employs TRBV6-1 and TRBJ2-6; 8 bases map to TRBD1. The CDR3 runs 17 residues. The trim removed 5 bases at V and 2 bases at J, leaving 8 bases unmatched. Germline CDR1 and CDR2: MNHNS and SASEGT. As DNA, the CDR3 is TGTGCCAGCAGTAGGGGGACAGGCTGGACTGGGGCCAACGTCCTGACTTTC. It translates to CASSRGTGWTGANVLTF.

This clonotype was seen repeatedly, ten times or more. The rearrangement links TRBV12-3 or TRBV12-4 to TRBJ1-3; tentatively, D is TRBD1 (6 bases). The CDR3 is 14 residues long. The V and J ends lost 7 bases and 4 bases respectively, with 14 bases between them. In DNA, the CDR3 is TGTGCCAGCATCCTACAGGGATACGGAAACACCATATATTTT. Encoded protein: CASILQGYGNTIYF.

Many counts were recorded for this clonotype. This chain uses TRBV27 with TRBJ2-1; 11 bases line up with TRBD1. After removal of 1 base from V and 5 bases from J, the junction contained 7 bases not matched to a gene. CDR1 is MNHEY and CDR2 is SMNVEV in the germline V gene (reference sequence). This CDR3 has 17 residues. The CDR3 here is CASSLLRGTGGDNEQFF. As DNA, the CDR3 is TGTGCCAGCAGTTTATTGAGGGGGACAGGGGGAGACAATGAGCAGTTCTTC.

As regards this clonotype: As the CDR3 is not closed by the conserved phenylalanine or tryptophan, this likely results from a read error. In DNA, the CDR3 is TGTGCCAGCAGCCGGACAGCAAGCTCTGGAAACACCATATATTCT. This codes for CASSRTASSGNTIYS. The genes are TRBV13 and TRBJ1-3, with a tentative D call TRBD1 (6 bases). The V gene's germline CDR1 is PRHDT and CDR2 FYEKMQ (reference sequence). The CDR3 totals 15 residues. Trimming removed 5 bases from V and 0 bases from J, with 11 bases in between.

In this sample, this clonotype turned up many times. The chain carries TRBV18 and TRBJ1-5; D is perhaps TRBD1 (6 bases). The CDR3 totals 12 residues. CDR1 is KGHSH and CDR2 is LQKENI in the germline V gene. V was cut by 6 bases and J by 5 bases, with 8 bases left in between. Here the CDR3 reads CASSDSDQPQHF. The CDR3 DNA is TGTGCCAGCTCGGACAGTGATCAGCCCCAGCATTTT.

This clonotype was recorded many times. The CDR3 loop is CASSPFDNEQFF. As DNA, the CDR3 is TGTGCCAGCAGTCCTTTCGACAATGAGCAGTTCTTC. The genes are TRBV2 and TRBJ2-1; D gene unclear. This CDR3 spans 12 amino acids. Trimming took 5 bases from V and 5 from J, leaving 7 bases between them. Per the germline V gene, CDR1 is SNHLY and CDR2 is FYNNEI.

Details on this clonotype: At one end the junction does not follow the germline gene, possibly because of a read error. The chain carries TRBV19 and TRBJ2-7; TRBD1 agrees at 10 bases. CDR1 and CDR2 from the germline V gene are LNHDA and SQIVND (reference sequence). This CDR3 has 15 amino acids. The chain's CDR3 is CASSAQGQGSYEQYF. The CDR3 DNA is TGTGCCAGTAGTGCACAGGGACAGGGGTCCTACGAGCAATACTTC.

This clonotype was seen only a few times. The chain joins TRBV20-1 to TRBJ2-2; tentative D call: TRBD2 (7 bases). Trimming left V 5 bases short and J 3 bases short, with 19 bases between. This CDR3 region has 16 residues. Looked up from germline, CDR1 is DFQATT and CDR2 is SNEGSKA (reference sequence). The CDR3 loop reads CSAPAGAGVDTGELFF. CDR3 DNA sequence: TGCAGTGCTCCAGCAGGGGCGGGAGTCGACACCGGGGAGCTGTTTTTT.